This entry concerns a single T cell receptor beta chain. Which antigen it targets is not known. The record has no base qualities; no much larger clone is one base away. Reading the germline V gene gives CDR1 MNHEY and CDR2 SVGAGI. There are 13 amino acids in the CDR3, from cysteine to phenylalanine inclusive. The CDR3 DNA has 39 bases and is translated from base 1. Unmatched junction bases come to 3, with V trimmed by 7 bases and J by 3 bases. This specimen comes from a study of blood T cell repertoires in COVID-19 (TCRdb year 2020). Study-wide context: Samples from collaborators originated in the United States, Italy and Spain and spanned both the acute and convalescent phases of COVID-19. The material from the prospective study consisted of cDNA or gDNA derived from T cells, B-cell-depleted T cells, or PBMCs. Samples came from the ongoing ImmuneRACE study (first 160 participants) plus 1,254 subjects from 6 global collaborators. The repertoires were released in a freely available public database intended as a resource for research on the immune response to SARS-CoV-2. Where available, HLA class I and class II types were taken from metadata supplied by the sample provider and were not determined by assay-based typing. Deeply sampled blood TCRbeta repertoires from subjects exposed to, actively infected with, or recovered from COVID-19 were included in the dataset. Nearly every sample came with metadata listing a de-identified subject ID, COVID-19 status, age in years and sex. General findings and caveats noted by the study authors: How much clinical and demographic metadata was included differed by source and by participant, and the metadata was provided uncurated.

TCRbeta CDR3 regions were amplified from genomic DNA using the immunoSEQ Assay, a bias-controlled multiplex PCR. In the source study's methods: The number of nucleated cells in each sample was estimated from the amplification of reference gene primers within the assay. To quantify the absolute abundance of each unique TCRbeta CDR3 rearrangement, sequence reads were collapsed and filtered. For each sample, productive Simpson clonality was calculated as the square root of Simpson's diversity index across productive rearrangements. In its TCRdb copy, this immuneACCESS table keeps in-frame sequences only and misses some clones. Where compared with another copy, unresolved V genes explain less than half of these, and the others have no known cause. D and trimming come from the DNA, and the V and J calls and clone size come from that table. The sample data list approximately 160,000 clones, and roughly 73% of these were observed just once. The ten biggest clones cover roughly 2.8% of the sample.

Each collaborating institution followed its own protocols to collect whole blood in K2EDTA tubes. Collaborator samples were shipped for TCRbeta analysis as frozen whole blood, isolated PBMCs, or DNA extracted from either sample type. The rearranged segments are TRBV6-5 and TRBJ2-7, with 10 central nucleotides matching TRBD1. The TCR sequence derives from a man between 65 and 79 years old with acute or convalescent COVID-19. Sequenced input: peripheral blood. The DNA sequence is given as TGTGCCAGCACCGGGGACAGGGGCTACGAGCAGTACTTC. It translates as CASTGDRGYEQYF.